One and the same sample provided the 27 T cell receptor beta chains below, sequenced in a study of CD8 T cells in Susac syndrome. cDNA came from about 0.51 to 1 ug RNA primed by random hexamers. TCRdb reprocessed the immunoSEQ multiplex PCR reads via MiXCR and lists one record per CDR3 protein. The table shows more than 200,000 distinct CDR3 sequences, with about 94% occurring only once. Sequenced sample: CD4+ T cells from PBMCs. These receptors were collected from a human donor with Susac syndrome.

This chain connects TRBV14 to TRBJ1-1, with a weak D call TRBD1 (6 bases). CDR3 size: 15 residues. Trimming stripped 4 bases from V and 1 base from J, with 13 bases between. Per germline, CDR1 SGHDN and CDR2 FVKESK. CDR3: CASSPRRGQNTEAFF. In nucleotides, the CDR3 is TGTGCCAGCAGCCCAAGACGGGGGCAGAACACTGAAGCTTTCTTT.

This sequence joins TRBV28 and TRBJ2-4; no firm D call. Germline CDR1 MDHEN, CDR2 SYDVKM. V was cut by 6 bases and J by 9 bases, with 15 bases left in between. The length of the CDR3 is 13 residues. The CDR3 protein is CASSNNPSGIQYF. CDR3 DNA sequence: TGTGCCAGCAGCAACAATCCCTCTGGCATTCAGTACTTC.

This chain joins TRBV6-2 or TRBV6-3 and TRBJ1-5; D uncertain. The CDR3 is made up of 15 amino acids. CDR1 is MNHEY and CDR2 is SVGEGT in the germline V gene. Trimming removed 5 bases from V and 0 bases from J, with 11 bases in between. In nucleotides, the CDR3 is TGTGCCAGCAGTCGGATCCTTAATAGCAATCAGCCCCAGCATTTT. Translated: CASSRILNSNQPQHF.

This chain links TRBV19 with TRBJ1-5, with 9 bases lining up with TRBD1. Germline CDR1 and CDR2: LNHDA and SQIVND (reference sequence). The CDR3 contains 14 residues. The trim removed 11 bases at V and 6 bases at J, leaving 11 bases unmatched. The CDR3 DNA sequence: TGTGCCTGCAAACGGGGACAGGGCGGTCAGCCCCAGCATTTT. Protein sequence: CACKRGQGGQPQHF.

This clonotype was seen a handful of times. This rearrangement joins TRBV2 to TRBJ2-7; D may match TRBD1 or TRBD2 (5 bases each). Germline V CDR1 and CDR2: SNHLY, FYNNEI. The CDR3 length is 14 residues. V was trimmed by 6 bases and J by 2 bases, leaving 14 bases between them. CDR3 nucleotides: TGTGCCAGCAGCTCGGGGCAGCTTACCTACGAGCAGTACTTC. It is translated as CASSSGQLTYEQYF.

CDR3 protein: CASSQGTSPLHF. CDR3 bases: TGCGCCAGCAGCCAAGGAACTTCACCCCTCCACTTT. This chain links TRBV4-1 with TRBJ1-6; no definite D call. CDR1 is MGHRA and CDR2 is YSYEKL in the germline V gene. The CDR3 loop spans 12 amino acids. Between the trimmed V and J ends, which lost 1 base and 9 bases, there was a span of 4 bases.

This rearrangement joins TRBV5-5 to TRBJ2-1, with 9 bases fitting TRBD1. CDR1 is SGHKS, CDR2 YYEKEE, per germline (reference sequence). This CDR3 region has 15 residues. The trim removed 7 bases at V and 1 base at J, leaving 6 bases unmatched. The CDR3 sequence: CASSTGGVSYNEQFF. CDR3 DNA sequence: TGTGCCAGCTCGACAGGGGGTGTATCCTACAATGAGCAGTTCTTC.

CDR3: CAVGTGALPNYGYTF. The DNA of the CDR3 is TGTGCCGTTGGGACAGGGGCCTTGCCTAACTATGGCTACACCTTC. The V gene is TRBV7-9, the J gene TRBJ1-2; 10 bases match TRBD1. CDR1 SEHNR and CDR2 FQNEAQ come from the germline V gene (reference sequence). J was trimmed by 0 bases and V by 11 bases; bases with no gene match: 9. The CDR3 sequence is 15 residues long.

The genes are TRBV7-2 and TRBJ1-1; 10 nucleotides match TRBD1. Germline V gene data show CDR1 as SGHTA and CDR2 as FQGNSA. The CDR3 length is 14 residues. The trim removed 5 bases at V and 6 bases at J, leaving 6 bases unmatched. The CDR3 sequence is CASSRRQGAPEAFF. The CDR3 DNA sequence: TGTGCCAGCAGCCGACGACAGGGGGCTCCTGAAGCTTTCTTT.

This chain connects TRBV19 to TRBJ1-1; D ambiguous. In germline, CDR1 is LNHDA, CDR2 SQIVND (reference sequence). Trimming stripped 11 bases from V and 1 base from J, with 14 bases between. The CDR3 is 13 residues long. In DNA, the CDR3 is TGTGCCGCCCTGGATCCGAAGAACACTGAAGCTTTCTTT. This gives the protein CAALDPKNTEAFF.

J is TRBJ2-7 and V is TRBV20-1; D tentatively reads TRBD1 or TRBD2 (6 bases each). This CDR3 comprises 14 residues. V lost 1 base and J 6 bases, leaving 16 bases between the germline ends. Looked up from germline, CDR1 is DFQATT and CDR2 is SNEGSKA (reference sequence). CDR3 loop: CSARAPTGTLEQYF. The CDR3 coding sequence is TGCAGTGCTAGAGCCCCCACAGGGACTCTCGAGCAGTACTTC.

The chain joins TRBV19 to TRBJ2-7; the D is unclear. Germline-derived CDR1 and CDR2 are LNHDA and SQIVND (reference sequence). This CDR3 has 13 amino acids. V gave up 4 bases and J gave up 5 bases, with 12 bases separating them. The CDR3, as DNA: TGTGCCAGTAGTACTCTACAGATGGACGAGCAGTACTTC. Its protein is CASSTLQMDEQYF.

This clonotype came up once. This sequence joins TRBV24-1 and TRBJ2-3, with 8 bases lining up with TRBD1. V gave up 3 bases and J gave up 1 base; unmatched junction bases: 2. The CDR3 totals 15 residues. Germline CDR1 and CDR2: KGHDR and SFDVKD. Here the CDR3 reads CATSDGGQGTDTQYF. The CDR3, as DNA: TGTGCCACCAGTGATGGGGGACAGGGCACAGATACGCAGTATTTT.

This CDR3 is CSARDPGENTEAFF. The CDR3 nucleotides are TGCAGTGCTAGAGATCCTGGAGAGAACACTGAAGCTTTCTTT. This sequence joins TRBV20-1 and TRBJ1-1; D is undetermined. This CDR3 has 14 amino acids. Germline V gives CDR1 DFQATT, CDR2 SNEGSKA (reference sequence). Trimming shortened V by 0 bases and J by 1 base, and 9 bases separated the two germline ends.

The V call is TRBV4-1, the J call TRBJ1-6; D might be TRBD1 (6 bases). This CDR3 spans 15 amino acids. Germline lookup yields CDR1 MGHRA and CDR2 YSYEKL. Trimming removed 4 bases from V and 8 bases from J, with 15 bases in between. The CDR3 DNA is TGCGCCAGCAGCCCAGAAACAGGGACGGATTCACCCCTCCACTTT. Amino acids: CASSPETGTDSPLHF.

The chain uses TRBV6-5 and TRBJ1-6, with D maybe TRBD1 (6 bases). Germline loops: CDR1 MNHEY, CDR2 SVGAGI. Deletions cut 6 bases from V and 7 bases from J, with 16 bases between. This CDR3 contains 15 residues. The CDR3 DNA is TGTGCCAGCAGGGGACAAGGGAGTATCAATTCACCCCTCCACTTT. Protein product: CASRGQGSINSPLHF.

The rearrangement uses TRBV6-1 and TRBJ2-2, with 10 bases that match TRBD1. Germline CDR1 reads MNHNS; CDR2 reads SASEGT. This CDR3 is 17 amino acids long. Unmatched junction bases numbered 7, after V lost 5 bases and J lost 1 base. In DNA, the CDR3 is TGTGCCAGCAGTCGCGGGACAGGGGACCTGAACACCGGGGAGCTGTTTTTT. Its translation is CASSRGTGDLNTGELFF.

The genes are TRBV30 and TRBJ1-3, with a possible D match to TRBD1 (6 bases). The V end lost 4 bases, the J end lost 0 bases, and 13 bases lay between the germline ends. This CDR3 is 15 amino acids long. From germline, CDR1 is GTSNPN and CDR2 SVGIG (reference sequence). The CDR3, as DNA: TGTGCCTGGATTAATGGACAGTCCTCTGGAAACACCATATATTTT. Amino acids: CAWINGQSSGNTIYF.

This chain uses TRBV20-1 with TRBJ2-5, with D possibly matching TRBD1 (7 bases). V lost 2 bases to trimming and J lost 4 bases, with 26 bases between them. This CDR3 region has 18 residues. Germline V gene sequence: CDR1 DFQATT, CDR2 SNEGSKA (reference sequence). Here the CDR3 reads CSARPQGGRGRMAETQYF. The CDR3 region has the DNA TGCAGTGCTAGACCCCAGGGGGGTCGCGGGCGAATGGCAGAGACCCAGTACTTC.

The J gene is TRBJ2-6, the V gene TRBV6-1; D unclear. V dropped 8 bases and J dropped 0 bases, with 20 bases sitting between them. From germline, CDR1 is MNHNS and CDR2 SASEGT. The CDR3 extends over 18 amino acids. The CDR3 reads CASAPPVGGSSGANVLTF. DNA for the CDR3: TGTGCCAGCGCCCCTCCCGTAGGCGGATCCTCTGGGGCCAACGTCCTGACTTTC.

This clonotype was seen just once. The rearrangement links TRBV7-2 to TRBJ2-7; 9 bases are shared with TRBD1. The J segment lost 9 bases and the V segment lost 5 bases, leaving 11 bases of the junction unmatched. Germline V CDR1 and CDR2: SGHTA, FQGNSA. This CDR3 is built from 14 residues. CDR3 coding DNA: TGTGCCAGCAGCCACGGACAGGGGCCTTGGGCGCAGTACTTC. Translating gives CASSHGQGPWAQYF.

This clonotype is a singleton in its sample. The J gene is TRBJ2-3, the V gene TRBV4-2, with 8 bases lining up with TRBD1. V shed 4 bases and J 1 base; nucleotides not matched to a gene: 25. Per germline, CDR1 LGHNA and CDR2 YNFKEQ. CDR3 length: 22 residues. The DNA of the CDR3 is TGTGCCAGCAGCCCCTATGGGGCAGGGGGCCTGACTTATTCGGGGCGCACAGATACGCAGTATTTT. Translated, it gives CASSPYGAGGLTYSGRTDTQYF.

The rearrangement joins TRBV4-3 to TRBJ2-1; 7 bases agree with TRBD1. Trimming at V came to 0 bases and at J to 10 bases, leaving 9 bases not matched to a gene. The CDR3 has 15 amino acids. Germline loops: CDR1 LGHNA, CDR2 YSLEER. The CDR3, as DNA: TGCGCCAGCAGCCAAGATACGAGAGGGGGCAGCGAGCAGTTCTTC. This encodes CASSQDTRGGSEQFF.

The rearrangement uses TRBV29-1 and TRBJ1-4; D ambiguous. Germline V gene sequence: CDR1 SQVTM, CDR2 ANQGSEA. Trimming stripped 4 bases from V and 6 bases from J, with 9 bases between. The CDR3 covers 12 residues. The CDR3 DNA sequence: TGCAGCGTTGCAGATAGGGATGAAAAACTGTTTTTT. Residues: CSVADRDEKLFF.

The chain recombines TRBV4-3 with TRBJ1-1, with TRBD1 matching over 7 bases. The CDR3 totals 14 residues. J lost 5 bases, V lost 1 base, and 4 bases had no gene match. Germline-derived CDR1 and CDR2 are LGHNA and YSLEER. The CDR3 loop reads CASSQGGGGTEAFF. The CDR3 DNA follows: TGCGCCAGCAGCCAAGGAGGGGGCGGAACTGAAGCTTTCTTT.

This chain joins TRBV5-1 and TRBJ1-4, with D uncertain. Trimming shortened V by 3 bases and J by 0 bases, and 9 bases separated the two germline ends. CDR1 SGHRS and CDR2 YFSETQ come from the germline V gene. The CDR3 covers 15 residues. CDR3: CASSSDGATNEKLFF. CDR3 DNA: TGCGCCAGCAGCTCCGACGGTGCAACTAATGAAAAACTGTTTTTT.

CDR3 region: CASSLVRAATEAFF. As DNA, the CDR3 is TGCGCCAGCAGCCTTGTTCGGGCAGCCACTGAAGCTTTCTTT. V is TRBV5-1 and J is TRBJ1-1; D ambiguous. Per the germline V gene, CDR1 is SGHRS and CDR2 is YFSETQ. CDR3 size: 14 residues. Trimming left V 4 bases short and J 4 bases short, with 14 bases between.